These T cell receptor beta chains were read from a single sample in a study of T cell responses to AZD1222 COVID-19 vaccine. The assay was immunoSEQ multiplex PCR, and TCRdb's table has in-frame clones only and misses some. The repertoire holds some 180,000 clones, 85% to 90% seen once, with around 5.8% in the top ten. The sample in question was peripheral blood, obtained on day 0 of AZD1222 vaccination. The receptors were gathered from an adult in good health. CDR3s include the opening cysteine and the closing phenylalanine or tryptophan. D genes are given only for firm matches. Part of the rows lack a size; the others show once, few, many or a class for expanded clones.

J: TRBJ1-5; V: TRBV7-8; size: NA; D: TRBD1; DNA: TGTGCCAGCAGCTTAGGGGGGACAGGGTTAGGTCAGCCCCAGCATTTT; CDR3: CASSLGGTGLGQPQHF
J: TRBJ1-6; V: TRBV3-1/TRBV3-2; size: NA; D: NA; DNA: TGTGCCAGCAGCCAAGATTTCGGAAATGGATCACCCCTCCACTTT; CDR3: CASSQDFGNGSPLHF
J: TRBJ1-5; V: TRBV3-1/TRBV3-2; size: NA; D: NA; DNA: TGTGCCAGCAGCCAAGGCCATATCGCCAATCAGCCCCAGCATTTT; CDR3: CASSQGHIANQPQHF
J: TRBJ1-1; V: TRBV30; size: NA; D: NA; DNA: TGTGCCTGGAACAACCCGGGGCAGAAGAACACTGAAGCTTTCTTT; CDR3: CAWNNPGQKNTEAFF
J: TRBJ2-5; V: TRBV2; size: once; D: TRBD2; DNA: TGTGCCAGCTCCGCCGGGAGTAGCGGGGGGGGAAAGACCCAGTACTTC; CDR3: CASSAGSSGGGKTQYF
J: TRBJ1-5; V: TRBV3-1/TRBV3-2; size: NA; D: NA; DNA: TGTGCCAGCAGCCACAGCGGAGATCAGCCCCAGCATTTT; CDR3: CASSHSGDQPQHF
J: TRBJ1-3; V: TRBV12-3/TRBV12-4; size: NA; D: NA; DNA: TGTGCCAGCAGTCTGGGGGGAAACACCATATATTTT; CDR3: CASSLGGNTIYF
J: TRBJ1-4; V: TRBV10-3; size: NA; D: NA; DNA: TGTGCCATCAGTGGCGGCGGGGGCTCCACCATTTTAGGGACTAATGAAAAACTGTTTTTT; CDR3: CAISGGGGSTILGTNEKLFF
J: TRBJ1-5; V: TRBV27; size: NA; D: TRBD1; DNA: TGTGCCAGCAGATCTCCGGGACAGAATCAGCCCCAGCATTTT; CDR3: CASRSPGQNQPQHF
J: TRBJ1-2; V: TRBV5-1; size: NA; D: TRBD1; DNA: TGCGCCAGCAGCTTAACAGGGGAGTATGGCTACACCTTC; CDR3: CASSLTGEYGYTF
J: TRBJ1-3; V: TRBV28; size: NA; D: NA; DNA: TGTGCCAGCGCGGGGGCTGATGGAAACACCATATATTTT; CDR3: CASAGADGNTIYF
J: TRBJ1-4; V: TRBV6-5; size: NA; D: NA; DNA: TGTGCCAGCAGCAGGGAGGCTAATGAAAAACTGTTTTTT; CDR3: CASSREANEKLFF
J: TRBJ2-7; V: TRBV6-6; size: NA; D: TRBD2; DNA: TGTGCCAGCAGTGACTCTAGCGGGGGGACCTCCTACGAGCAGTACTTC; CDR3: CASSDSSGGTSYEQYF
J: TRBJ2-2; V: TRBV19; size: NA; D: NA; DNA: TGTGCCAGTAGTATTCCAGCGGGGAACACCGGGGAGCTGTTTTTT; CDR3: CASSIPAGNTGELFF
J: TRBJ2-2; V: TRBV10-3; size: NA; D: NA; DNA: TGTGCCACCTCAGATAGAAACAGGGTGGGGACCGGGGAGCTGTTTTTT; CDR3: CATSDRNRVGTGELFF
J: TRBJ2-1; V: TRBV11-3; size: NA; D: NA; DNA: TGTGCCAGCAGCTTAGGGGGCCGCCCCTCACGGAATGAGCAGTTCTTC; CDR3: CASSLGGRPSRNEQFF
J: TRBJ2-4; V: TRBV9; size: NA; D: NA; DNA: TGTGCCAGCAGCGTAGGTCTGGGTGCCAGGAACATTCAGTACTTC; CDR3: CASSVGLGARNIQYF
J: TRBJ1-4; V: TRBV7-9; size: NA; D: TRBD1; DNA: TGTGCCAGCAGCTCAACGACAGGGATTGAAAAACTGTTTTTT; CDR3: CASSSTTGIEKLFF
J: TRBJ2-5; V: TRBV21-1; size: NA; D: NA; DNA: TGTGCGGGACGGGGGCAAGAGACCCAGTACTTC; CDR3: CAGRGQETQYF
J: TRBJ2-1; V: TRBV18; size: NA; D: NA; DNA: TGTGCCAGCTCACCAGGTATCTTGAATGAGCAGTTCTTC; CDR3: CASSPGILNEQFF
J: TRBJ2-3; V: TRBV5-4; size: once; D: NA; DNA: TGTGCCAGCAGCCCAGGGGGGACTGTTACAGATACGCAGTATTTT; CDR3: CASSPGGTVTDTQYF
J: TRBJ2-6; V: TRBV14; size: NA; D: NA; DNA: TGTGCCAGCAGCCAAGCGCAGGGTCGGACCAACGTCCTGACTTTC; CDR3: CASSQAQGRTNVLTF
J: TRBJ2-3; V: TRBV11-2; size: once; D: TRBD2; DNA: TGTGCCAGCAGCTTAGAACTAGCGGGAGGTCGAGCCACAGATACGCAGTATTTT; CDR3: CASSLELAGGRATDTQYF
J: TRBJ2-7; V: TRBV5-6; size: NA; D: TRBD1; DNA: TGTGCCAGCAGCATGAGACAGGGTATCTTGGAGCAGTACTTC; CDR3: CASSMRQGILEQYF
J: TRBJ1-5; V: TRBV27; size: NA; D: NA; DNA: TGTGCCAGCAGTTGGGGGTACAATCAGCCCCAGCATTTT; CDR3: CASSWGYNQPQHF
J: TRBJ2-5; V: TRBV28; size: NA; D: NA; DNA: TGTGCCTCCCATGGCGCACAAGAGACCCAGTACTTC; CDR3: CASHGAQETQYF
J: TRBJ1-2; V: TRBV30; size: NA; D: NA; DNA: TGTGCCTGGAGTGTCACACAGGTCGGCTACACCTTC; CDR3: CAWSVTQVGYTF
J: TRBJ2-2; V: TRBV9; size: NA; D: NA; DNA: TGTGCCAGCAGCGTAGGGGAGGAGGTCGGGGAGCTGTTTTTT; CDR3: CASSVGEEVGELFF
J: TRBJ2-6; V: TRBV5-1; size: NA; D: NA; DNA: TGCGCCAGCAGCCCCGACACGATCTCTGGGGCCAACGTCCTGACTTTC; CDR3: CASSPDTISGANVLTF
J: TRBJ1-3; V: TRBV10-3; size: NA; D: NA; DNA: TGTGCCATCAGTGAGCCTGCTGACAGATACTCTGGAAACACCATATATTTT; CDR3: CAISEPADRYSGNTIYF
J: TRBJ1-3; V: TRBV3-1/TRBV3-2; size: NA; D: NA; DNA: TGTGCCAGCAGCCCCCTAGAGGGTTTTGGAAACACCATATATTTT; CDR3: CASSPLEGFGNTIYF
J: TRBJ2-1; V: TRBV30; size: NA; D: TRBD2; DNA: TGTGCCTGGAGAGCTAGCGGGGGGGCCGTTGAGCAGTTCTTC; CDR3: CAWRASGGAVEQFF
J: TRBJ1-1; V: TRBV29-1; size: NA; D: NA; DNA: TGCAGCGTCTTGGAGGGTCGGAGCGCTTTCTTT; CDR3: CSVLEGRSAFF
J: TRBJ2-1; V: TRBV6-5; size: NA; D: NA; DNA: TGTGCCAGCCTCTGGGGGGTCTCCTACAATGAGCAGTTCTTC; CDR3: CASLWGVSYNEQFF
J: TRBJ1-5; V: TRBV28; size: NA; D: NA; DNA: TGTGCCAGCAGTTCTCGCAATCAGCCCCAGCATTTT; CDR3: CASSSRNQPQHF
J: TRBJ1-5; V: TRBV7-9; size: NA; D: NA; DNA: TGTGCCAGCAGCTTAGACAGGACAAATCAGCCCCAGCATTTT; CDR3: CASSLDRTNQPQHF
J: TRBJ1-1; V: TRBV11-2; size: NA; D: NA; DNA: TGTGCCAGCAGCTTAACCAGAGATAGCTTGTGGGCGTTT; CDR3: CASSLTRDSLWAF
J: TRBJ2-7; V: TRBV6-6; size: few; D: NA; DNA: TGTGCCAGCGACAGGGGAGGGACCTACGAGCAGTACTTC; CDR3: CASDRGGTYEQYF
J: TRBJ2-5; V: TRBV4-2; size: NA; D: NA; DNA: TGTGCCAGCAGCCAAGACTCGACTCGTAGGGGAGAGACCCAGTACTTC; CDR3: CASSQDSTRRGETQYF
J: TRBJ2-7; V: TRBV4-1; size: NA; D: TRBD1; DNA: TGCGCCAGCAGCCAACTACAGGGGAATGTCGTCACCTACGAGCAGTACTTC; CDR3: CASSQLQGNVVTYEQYF
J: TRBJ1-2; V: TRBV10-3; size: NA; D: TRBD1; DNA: TGTGCCATCGGGGGGACAGGCGACGGAGGCTACACCTTC; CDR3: CAIGGTGDGGYTF